Each of the 7 T cell receptor beta chains below was sequenced from the same sample in a study of cytotoxic CD8 clonotypes in ibrutinib-treated CLL. The table came from immunoSEQ multiplex PCR; TCRdb's copy has only in-frame clones and leaves some out. The table has roughly 60,000 clones, approximately 75% seen once. This material consisted of PBMCs, taken after 12 months of ibrutinib treatment. The source of these receptors is a human donor with chronic lymphocytic leukemia.

The J gene is TRBJ2-7, the V gene TRBV19; D may be TRBD1 (6 bases). The CDR3 is 13 amino acids. Trimming took off 5 bases at V and 4 bases at J, with 12 bases between the two ends. Germline V lookup: CDR1 LNHDA, CDR2 SQIVND (reference sequence). The CDR3 is CASSSGTNYEQYF. The CDR3 bases are TGTGCCAGTAGTTCCGGGACAAATTACGAGCAGTACTTC.

The chain has TRBV28 and TRBJ2-5; D is possibly TRBD1 or TRBD2 (5 bases each). V lost 2 bases to trimming and J lost 5 bases, with 15 bases between them. CDR1 and CDR2 from the germline V gene are MDHEN and SYDVKM. There are 15 residues in the CDR3. This CDR3 is CASSLTLPGRETQYF. The DNA for the CDR3 is TGTGCCAGCAGTTTAACACTCCCGGGGCGTGAGACCCAGTACTTC.

This chain joins TRBV6-5 and TRBJ2-7; unclear D gene. Looked up from germline, CDR1 is MNHEY and CDR2 is SVGAGI. This CDR3 has 14 residues. Trimming stripped 6 bases from V and 0 bases from J, with 12 bases between. This CDR3 is CASRPRRSSYEQYF. The CDR3, as DNA: TGTGCCAGCAGACCTAGAAGGAGCTCCTACGAGCAGTACTTC.

In its sample, this clone was seen once. The chain recombines TRBV5-1 with TRBJ2-2; no reliable D call. The CDR3 has 12 amino acids. V shed 4 bases and J shed 4 bases, with 5 bases lying between them. Germline loops: CDR1 SGHRS, CDR2 YFSETQ. CDR3 in amino acids: CASSGFTGELFF. The CDR3 DNA reads as TGCGCCAGCAGCGGATTCACCGGGGAGCTGTTTTTT.

This chain joins TRBV6-6 and TRBJ2-2; 9 bases match TRBD2. Germline V gene sequence: CDR1 MNHNY, CDR2 SVGAGI (reference sequence). The CDR3 contains 16 residues. Trimming at V came to 0 bases and at J to 7 bases, leaving 6 bases not matched to a gene. The CDR3 DNA follows: TGTGCCAGCAGTTACTCCAGCGGGAGGACGGGCGGGGAGCTGTTTTTT. It is translated as CASSYSSGRTGGELFF.

This clone turned up a few times. The V and J genes are TRBV10-3 and TRBJ1-5, with TRBD1 matching 8 bases. V dropped 6 bases and J dropped 4; count of bases not matched to a gene: 2. CDR1 is ENHRY and CDR2 is SYGVKD in the germline V gene. The CDR3 spans 13 residues. The CDR3 spells CAISGTGNQPQHF. CDR3 bases: TGTGCCATCAGCGGGACAGGTAATCAGCCCCAGCATTTT.

The rearrangement uses TRBV10-2 and TRBJ2-7, with 14 bases identical to TRBD2. CDR3 size: 16 residues. The V gene's germline CDR1 is WSHSY and CDR2 SAAADI. CDR3 nucleotide sequence: TGCGGAACCCCGGGACAAGGGACTAGCGGGAGTTGCGAGCAGTACTTC. Protein product: CGTPGQGTSGSCEQYF.